This T cell receptor beta chain was identified in a study of cytomegalovirus exposure and HLA in healthy donors. Background on the study: Of the donors genotyped, several hundred in all, 65% to 90% fell in the Caucasian-associated ancestry cluster. Study results and caveats: When analyzed later, a missense DCLRE1C variant was found to be linked to TCR beta V- and J-gene trimming. Most TCR sequences showed up rarely, but some public TCRs showed up in many donors. In a later analysis, several top co-occurrence clusters appeared linked to parvovirus B19, influenza, CMV and Epstein-Barr virus.

A multiplex PCR was run with 60 Vbeta primers and 13 Jbeta primers. Data came from immunoSEQ multiplex PCR; TCRdb stores just in-frame clones and leaves some out. This table holds roughly 200,000 clones, around 80% found once. CDR1 is SEHNR, CDR2 FQNEAQ, per germline (reference sequence). The CDR3 covers 15 residues. J lost 5 bases, V lost 1 base, and 3 bases had no gene match. Note on this clone: Antigen unknown.

Sequenced input: PBMCs. The chain carries TRBV7-9 and TRBJ2-2, with 8 bases aligning to TRBD1. The source is a woman between 40 and 50 years old in good health and CMV-seronegative. CDR3 protein: CASSLEDRVTGELFF. For the CDR3, the DNA is TGTGCCAGCAGCTTAGAGGACAGGGTGACCGGGGAGCTGTTTTTT.